The T cell receptor (beta chain) described here comes from a study of cytomegalovirus exposure and HLA in healthy donors. Whole-study results and caveats: Clonal expansion was found to be greater in HLA-associated TCR beta chains than in equally common others in a later analysis. Using a false discovery rate of 0.05, a later analysis showed that 15,000 to 20,000 TCR beta sequences were associated with HLA alleles.

The PCR ran on 60 Vbeta and 13 Jbeta primers. TCRdb's table, derived via immunoSEQ multiplex PCR, lists solely in-frame clones and lacks some. The table records under 150,000 clones, roughly a tenth of them present only once. This clone was detected a few times. Its antigen is undetermined. The CDR3 has 14 residues. After removal of 5 bases from V and 4 bases from J, the junction contained 5 bases not matched to a gene. CDR1 SGHTA and CDR2 FQGNSA come from the germline V gene. Source material: PBMCs. The chain employs TRBV7-2 and TRBJ2-7, with 10 bases that match TRBD1. The clonotype originates from a male donor in good health and CMV-seronegative. The chain's CDR3 is CASSLDRGPYEQYF. Here the CDR3 DNA reads TGTGCCAGCAGCCTCGACAGGGGGCCGTACGAGCAGTACTTC. Using reference TRBV7-2 and TRBJ2-7 for the parts outside the CDR3, the full variable domain is GAGVSQSPSNKVTEKGKDVELRCDPISGHTALYWYRQSLGQGLEFLIYFQGNSAPDKSGLPSDRFSAERTGGSVSTLTIQRTQQEDSAVYLCASSLDRGPYEQYFGPGTRLTVT.